The sequence of this TCR beta chain was determined in a study of human T cells and chemical hapten exposure. About the study: Patients, a majority of them female, were diagnosed with alopecia areata, totalis or universalis. Per-sample TCR yield variation was attributed mainly to small pooled library volume differences.

The CDR3 covers 14 residues. V was trimmed by 5 bases and J by 3 bases, leaving 13 bases between them. Sample time point: pre-sensitization, week 0. Treatment here: therapeutic diphenylcyclopropenone sensitization with weekly scalp DPC. The donor pool consisted of alopecia patients aged 18 to 70 years, considered suitable for DPC. TCRdb used MiXCR to reprocess the RACE reads, holding one entry per CDR3 protein. Of under 300,000 distinct CDR3 sequences in the sample, about 9% are singletons; the top ten hold less than 3%. Findings and limits, study-wide: Among TCRs, those above 1 in 1000 frequency were unaffected by DPC sensitization.

In this sample, this clonotype turned up many times. The antigen remains unidentified. The sequencing used whole blood, collected in connection with sensitization to the hapten diphenylcyclopropenone (DPC). The V gene is TRBV12-3 or TRBV12-4, the J gene TRBJ2-5; D perhaps matches TRBD2 (7 bases). This receptor was identified in a woman in her 40s with alopecia areata. Some clones in this sample may be carry-over from other donors' samples. The CDR3 DNA reads as TGTGCCAGCAGTCTGGGGGCGGGGGAAGAGACCCAGTACTTC. Protein sequence: CASSLGAGEETQYF.